This T cell receptor beta chain originates from a study of T cells in Graves' hyperthyroidism and ophthalmopathy. The table lists this clonotype with many counts. RNA transcripts were the template for amplifying TCR beta CDR3 regions. During a first-round RT-PCR of the TCR CDR3, the HTBI primer set was used. TCRdb re-called the multiplex PCR reads through MiXCR, storing one row per CDR3 protein. The repertoire holds about 380,000 distinct CDR3 sequences, around a sixth seen once, with around 40% in the top ten. This CDR3 spans 13 amino acids. J lost 5 bases, V lost 5 bases, and 9 bases had no gene match. Looked up from germline, CDR1 is DFQATT and CDR2 is SNEGSKA (reference sequence). The PBMCs were taken from around 9.1 ml of fresh peripheral blood.

This TCR was recovered from a man between 18 and 35 years old with Graves' ophthalmopathy. The rearrangement joins TRBV20-1 to TRBJ2-7; 7 positions agree with TRBD1. The sequenced material came from blood. The CDR3: CSALRDSPNEQYF. In DNA form, the CDR3 reads TGCAGTGCTCTAAGGGACAGTCCGAACGAGCAGTACTTC.